One sample yielded the 21 T cell receptor beta chains listed below, sequenced in a study of spatial heterogeneity in lung cancer. TCRdb reprocessed the 5' RACE reads via MiXCR and lists one record per CDR3 protein. The repertoire holds around 18,000 distinct CDR3 sequences, with roughly 9% as singletons. Study-level points and caveats: Counts of expanded alpha and beta TCRs within tumors tracked the tumor nonsynonymous mutation count.

Antigen specificity for these receptors is unknown. Time point in this sample: sample taken at primary tumor resection. The sample here was lung tumor tissue, taken at surgery. These receptor sequences come from a female donor with early-stage non-small cell lung cancer.

This clonotype was seen a few times. This beta chain is a stray read from a library made for alpha chains; its abundance is not meaningful. The chain carries TRBV2 and TRBJ1-6; D might be TRBD1 (6 bases). This CDR3 is built from 15 residues. Trimming pared 6 bases from V and 11 bases from J, leaving 20 bases between. The germline V gene encodes CDR1 SNHLY and CDR2 FYNNEI. CDR3 in amino acids: CASSKGVRGFAPLHF. CDR3 coding DNA: TGTGCCAGCAGCAAGGGGGTACGAGGGTTTGCACCCCTCCACTTT.

This clonotype has a count of ten or more. Because this beta chain is a stray read in a library intended to capture alpha chains, its abundance should not be given much weight. The V and J genes are TRBV15 and TRBJ2-5; no reliable D call. CDR3 size: 11 residues. V shed 8 bases and J shed 2 bases, with 6 bases lying between them. Looked up from germline, CDR1 is LNHNV and CDR2 is YYDKDF (reference sequence). CDR3 nucleotides: TGTGCCACCGGAGAACAAGAGACCCAGTACTTC. Translating gives CATGEQETQYF.

As to this clonotype: This beta chain is an unintended read in a library built for alpha chains; its size means little. The J gene is TRBJ2-5, the V gene TRBV12-3 or TRBV12-4; no definite D call. The CDR3 totals 14 residues. The V and J ends lost 6 bases and 0 bases respectively, with 11 bases between them. CDR3 bases: TGTGCCAGCAGCCCCTCCGGGTACCAAGAGACCCAGTACTTC. It is translated as CASSPSGYQETQYF.

In this sample, this clonotype turned up many times. Being off target in a library aimed at alpha chains, this beta chain has a size of little meaning. The chain employs TRBV20-1 and TRBJ2-5; 11 positions match TRBD2. In germline, CDR1 is DFQATT, CDR2 SNEGSKA (reference sequence). V lost 5 bases to trimming and J lost 2 bases; unmatched junction nucleotides: 4. This CDR3 contains 14 residues. The CDR3 sequence is CSAPTSGVQETQYF. The CDR3 DNA follows: TGCAGTGCTCCGACTAGCGGGGTTCAAGAGACCCAGTACTTC.

This clonotype was recorded many times. Being off target in a library aimed at alpha chains, this beta chain has a size of little meaning. The chain joins TRBV9 to TRBJ1-1, with D tentatively TRBD1 (6 bases). Germline CDR1 and CDR2: SGDLS and YYNGEE. The V end lost 1 base, the J end lost 6 bases, and 13 bases lay between the germline ends. The CDR3 runs 14 residues. CDR3: CASSVFAGVSEAFF. DNA for the CDR3: TGTGCCAGCAGCGTATTTGCAGGGGTGTCTGAAGCTTTCTTT.

This clonotype was seen at least ten times. Since it is a stray read in a library aimed at alpha chains, this beta chain has a size that is not meaningful. The CDR3 coding sequence is TGTGCCAGCAGTGAAAAAGTCGATGAGCAGTTCTTC. Translation gives CASSEKVDEQFF. The chain combines TRBV6-1 with TRBJ2-1; no reliable D call. V was shortened by 2 bases and J by 8 bases, with 7 bases between the two germline ends. Germline loops: CDR1 MNHNS, CDR2 SASEGT. The CDR3 length is 12 residues.

Points on this clonotype: This beta chain is an unintended read in a library built for alpha chains; its size means little. V and J are TRBV20-1 and TRBJ2-3, with 11 bases identical to TRBD1. V dropped 0 bases and J dropped 4; count of bases not matched to a gene: 3. Germline loops: CDR1 DFQATT, CDR2 SNEGSKA (reference sequence). CDR3 length equals 15 residues. CDR3: CSARDWTGGSDTQYF. The CDR3 DNA reads TGCAGTGCTAGAGATTGGACAGGGGGCTCAGATACGCAGTATTTT.

In its sample, this clonotype ranks as medium-sized. This beta chain is an off-target read within a library intended for alpha chains, so its frequency means little. V is TRBV10-1 and J is TRBJ1-1; D ambiguous. Germline CDR1 WNHNN, CDR2 SYGVQD (reference sequence). This CDR3 has 11 residues. V was cut by 9 bases and J by 3 bases, with 8 bases left in between. The CDR3 bases are TGCGCCAGTGACGGGTACACTGAAGCTTTCTTT. It codes for CASDGYTEAFF.

Details on this clonotype: With the library built for alpha chains, this beta chain is off target and its frequency is not meaningful. J is TRBJ2-7 and V is TRBV20-1; the D gene is possibly TRBD1 (5 bases). The CDR3 totals 12 residues. Trimming removed 7 bases from V and 6 bases from J, with 16 bases in between. CDR1 is DFQATT, CDR2 SNEGSKA, per germline (reference sequence). The CDR3, as DNA: TGCAGTGTATCAGGACAAATTTCCGAGCAGTACTTC. Translated, it gives CSVSGQISEQYF.

This clonotype was recorded a few times. This beta chain turned up in a library designed for alpha chains; as an off-target read, its abundance says little. The V gene is TRBV5-1, the J gene TRBJ2-3; 11 bases line up with TRBD1. Losses at the gene ends were 4 bases for V and 3 bases for J; bases not matched to a gene: 4. CDR3 size: 15 residues. Germline CDR1 SGHRS, CDR2 YFSETQ. CDR3 region: CASSRTGGSTDTQYF. CDR3 coding DNA: TGCGCCAGCAGCAGGACAGGGGGCTCTACAGATACGCAGTATTTT.

This clonotype was counted between two and nine times. For a library built for alpha chains, this beta chain is a stray read; little rests on its size. The chain carries TRBV5-4 and TRBJ2-5; D is tentatively TRBD1 or TRBD2 (5 bases each). The V gene lost 10 bases and the J gene lost 5 bases, with 21 bases spanning the gap. The germline V gene encodes CDR1 SGHNT and CDR2 YYREEE (reference sequence). The CDR3 loop spans 14 amino acids. CDR3 nucleotides: TGTGCCCTAGGGGCCGGGAACCTACAGGAGACCCAGTACTTC. This sequence encodes CALGAGNLQETQYF.

Details on this clonotype: This beta chain is an unintended read in a library built for alpha chains; its size means little. The CDR3 sequence is CASTGDRELSGANVLTF. In DNA, the CDR3 is TGTGCCAGCACCGGGGACAGGGAACTTTCTGGGGCCAACGTCCTGACTTTC. V usage is TRBV2 and J usage is TRBJ2-6, with TRBD1 matching 9 bases. The CDR3 loop spans 17 amino acids. V lost 7 bases to trimming and J lost 1 base; unmatched junction nucleotides: 8. Per the germline V gene, CDR1 is SNHLY and CDR2 is FYNNEI. Full variable domain (outside the CDR3, taken from reference TRBV2 and TRBJ2-6): EPEVTQTPSHQVTQMGQEVILRCVPISNHLYFYWYRQILGQKVEFLVSFYNNEISEKSEIFDDQFSVERPDGSNFTLKIRSTKLEDSAMYFCASTGDRELSGANVLTFGAGSRLTVL.

This clonotype was counted only a few times. This beta chain is an unintended read in a library built for alpha chains; its size means little. The genes are TRBV18 and TRBJ2-7, with TRBD1 identical over 11 bases. V was clipped by 0 bases and J by 6 bases; unmatched bases: 1. The CDR3 sequence is 14 residues long. Germline values: CDR1 KGHSH, CDR2 LQKENI. The CDR3 protein is CASSPPDRGPEQYF. The CDR3 bases are TGTGCCAGCTCACCACCGGACAGGGGGCCCGAGCAGTACTTC. The full variable domain, its missing parts supplied by reference TRBV18 and TRBJ2-7, is NAGVMQNPRHLVRRRGQEARLRCSPMKGHSHVYWYRQLPEEGLKFMVYLQKENIIDESGMPKERFSAEFPKEGPSILRIQQVVRGDSAAYFCASSPPDRGPEQYFGPGTRLTVT.

This clonotype was seen repeatedly, ten times or more. This beta chain lies outside the target of a library built for alpha chains; its clone size means little. The chain employs TRBV2 and TRBJ1-6; possibly TRBD1 for D (5 bases). Germline V gene data show CDR1 as SNHLY and CDR2 as FYNNEI. The V end was cut by 3 bases, the J end by 13 bases, with 19 bases between. CDR3 size: 15 residues. In nucleotides, the CDR3 is TGTGCCAGCAGTGACCGGGGCCCGTTTGGGGGGCCCCTCCACTTT. Protein: CASSDRGPFGGPLHF. Based on the CDR3 plus reference TRBV2 and TRBJ1-6, the full variable domain is EPEVTQTPSHQVTQMGQEVILRCVPISNHLYFYWYRQILGQKVEFLVSFYNNEISEKSEIFDDQFSVERPDGSNFTLKIRSTKLEDSAMYFCASSDRGPFGGPLHFGNGTRLTVT.

This clonotype was seen only a few times. The library was built for alpha chains, so this beta chain is an off-target read and its size means little. The gene calls are TRBV6-2 or TRBV6-3 and TRBJ2-7; D unclear. V was shortened by 6 bases and J by 2 bases, with 14 bases between the two germline ends. The CDR3 runs 14 residues. From germline, CDR1 is MNHEY and CDR2 SVGEGT. The CDR3 loop reads CASSLGPQAYEQYF. The CDR3 region has the DNA TGTGCCAGCAGCCTCGGACCGCAGGCCTACGAGCAGTACTTC.

This clonotype came up many times. In a library made to pick up alpha chains, this beta chain is a stray read with a size that means little. This chain joins TRBV5-1 and TRBJ2-1; D is uncertain. Trimming stripped 0 bases from V and 8 bases from J, with 27 bases between. This CDR3 is built from 19 residues. The germline CDR1 and CDR2 sequences are SGHRS and YFSETQ. CDR3 coding DNA: TGCGCCAGCAGCTTGGCCGCCCCGCATGACGCGTCGGAGAAGGATGAGCAGTTCTTC. It specifies CASSLAAPHDASEKDEQFF.

This clonotype is termed medium-sized. Since the library was made to target alpha chains, this beta chain is a stray read and its abundance is not meaningful. The genes are TRBV24-1 and TRBJ2-1; TRBD1 aligns across 11 bases. The V gene end was trimmed by 3 bases and the J gene end by 6 bases; junction bases not matched to a gene: 3. From germline, CDR1 is KGHDR and CDR2 SFDVKD. The CDR3 length is 15 residues. The CDR3 DNA follows: TGTGCCACCAGTGATAGGACAGGGGGCTTCAATGAGCAGTTCTTC. As protein: CATSDRTGGFNEQFF.

Only one count was recorded for this clonotype. Found in a library prepared for alpha chains, this beta chain is an off-target read, and its abundance has little meaning. The chain links TRBV12-3 or TRBV12-4 to TRBJ2-7; TRBD1 or TRBD2 may be the D gene (5 bases each). Trimming took 6 bases from V and 7 from J, leaving 19 bases between them. The CDR3 extends over 14 amino acids. CDR3 in amino acids: CASSWDGVSLEQYF. The CDR3 nucleotides are TGTGCCAGCAGCTGGGACGGGGTGTCCCTGGAGCAGTACTTC.

In its sample, this clonotype is medium-sized (0.01 to 0.1%). Since it is a stray read in a library aimed at alpha chains, this beta chain has a size that is not meaningful. The chain links TRBV29-1 to TRBJ2-7; 9 nucleotides align to TRBD1. The CDR3 extends over 15 amino acids. With V trimmed by 0 bases and J by 9 bases, 12 bases remained unmatched. From germline, CDR1 is SQVTM and CDR2 ANQGSEA. CDR3 residues: CSVEDQDRGFLRQYF. In nucleotides, the CDR3 is TGCAGCGTTGAAGATCAGGACAGGGGCTTCCTACGGCAGTACTTC.

This clonotype was detected only a few times. This beta chain is a stray sequence in a library constructed for alpha chains; its clone size is not meaningful. The chain couples TRBV6-5 to TRBJ1-2, with TRBD1 matching 7 bases. The germline V gene encodes CDR1 MNHEY and CDR2 SVGAGI. The CDR3 totals 11 residues. V was pared by 7 bases and J by 7 bases, with 3 bases of the junction left unmatched. This CDR3 reads CASTGGGGYTF. In DNA form, the CDR3 reads TGTGCCAGCACAGGGGGGGGTGGCTACACCTTC.

This clonotype appeared many times. The size of this beta chain means little, since it is a stray read in a library made for alpha chains. The chain has TRBV9 and TRBJ2-2, with D possibly matching TRBD1 (6 bases). Germline-derived CDR1 and CDR2 are SGDLS and YYNGEE. CDR3 length equals 16 residues. Trimming removed 0 bases from V and 10 bases from J, with 19 bases in between. CDR3 protein: CASSVGAGVLIEELFF. Written as DNA, the CDR3 is TGTGCCAGCAGCGTAGGAGCAGGGGTCCTAATCGAGGAGCTGTTTTTT. The full variable domain, completed using reference TRBV9 and TRBJ2-2, is DSGVTQTPKHLITATGQRVTLRCSPRSGDLSVYWYQQSLDQGLQFLIQYYNGEERAKGNILERFSAQQFPDLHSELNLSSLELGDSALYFCASSVGAGVLIEELFFGEGSRLTVL.